This entry features one TCR beta chain sequence. Germline CDR1 is DFQATT and CDR2 is SNEGSKA (reference sequence). Trimming removed 2 bases at V and 2 bases at J, with 15 bases between. This CDR3 is built from 15 residues. Specified time point: patch test 1, 2 weeks after DPC sensitization. Treatment in this sample: therapeutic diphenylcyclopropenone sensitization with weekly scalp DPC. The sample originates from a study of human T cells and chemical hapten exposure. TCRdb processed the RACE reads anew with MiXCR; each CDR3 protein has one entry. Of roughly 80,000 distinct CDR3 sequences listed, around a tenth are singletons.

This chain joins TRBV20-1 and TRBJ1-2, with D perhaps TRBD1 (5 bases). The TCR sequence derives from a woman between 45 and 60 years old with alopecia areata. Some clones in this sample may be carry-over from other donors' samples. The source was whole blood, collected in connection with sensitization to the hapten diphenylcyclopropenone (DPC). The CDR3, as DNA: TGCAGTGCTAGATTACCCTTAGACAGAAACTATGGCTACACCTTC. Translation: CSARLPLDRNYGYTF.